The clone carrying this T cell receptor (beta chain) was seen only once. The antigen remains unidentified. Pools of viral peptides were used by the ViraFEST assay to expand antigen-specific CD4+ T cells ahead of sequencing. Having been cultured for approximately ten days, the cells underwent CD4+ T cell isolation. In the vaccine recipients, nucleocapsid antibodies were negative and there was no prior SARS-CoV-2 infection. The data are from a study of vaccination effects on CD4 cells after COVID-19. Method: immunoSEQ multiplex PCR; TCRdb's copy keeps in-frame clones and lacks some. The table has some 41,000 clones, roughly four fifths seen once. CDR3 length: 14 residues. Germline V gene sequence: CDR1 SGHRS, CDR2 YFSETQ. V lost 1 base to trimming and J lost 5 bases, with 10 bases between them.

This clonotype originated in a human donor who received a COVID-19 vaccine. The chain joins TRBV5-1 to TRBJ1-5; tentatively, D is TRBD1 (5 bases). The sample consisted of CD4+ T cells from PBMCs cultured with SARS-CoV-2 spike peptides, taken before COVID-19 vaccination. For the CDR3, the DNA is TGCGCCAGCAGCTTGACAGGACCTGATCAGCCCCAGCATTTT. This encodes CASSLTGPDQPQHF.